Described below is a single T cell receptor (beta chain) sequence and its context. Assay used: immunoSEQ multiplex PCR; TCRdb lists only in-frame clones, some missing. Among roughly 710,000 clones listed, 75% to 90% were seen once. These data are taken from a study of shared T cell receptors in the human thymus. Germline assignment: CDR1 SGHKS and CDR2 YYEKEE (reference sequence). The trim removed 0 bases at V and 0 bases at J, leaving 11 bases unmatched. The CDR3 contains 19 residues. These data were likewise used in another study, on human thymus T cells. That work states: Corrective cardiac surgery supplied the resected thymus tissue. As related research reported, thymic repertoires overlapped highly among unrelated individuals.

This sequence was found in a girl in the first two years of life with a congenital heart defect. The V and J genes are TRBV5-5 and TRBJ1-4, with 7 positions matching TRBD1. What was sequenced was thymocytes. The chain's CDR3 is CASSLGRQGAFATNEKLFF. In DNA, the CDR3 is TGTGCCAGCAGCTTGGGAAGACAGGGAGCCTTTGCAACTAATGAAAAACTGTTTTTT.